The 32 T cell receptor beta chains in this list originate from one sample, sequenced in a study of low-dose radiotherapy and immunotherapy resistance in tumors. The time point was: after trial treatment. Noted treatment: LDRT plus nivolumab, ipilimumab, low-dose cyclophosphamide and aspirin (RACIN trial). Priming of first-strand cDNA relied on TRAV- and TRBV-specific primers (covering alpha and beta chains). The authors amplified TCRs for 20 to 25 PCR cycles with a constant-region primer and a V-primer adapter. TCRdb passed the reads through MiXCR, listing each CDR3 protein once. The sample records under 90,000 distinct CDR3 sequences, about 17% being singletons. The sample was PBMCs, taken after low-dose radiotherapy plus immunotherapy. These receptors were collected from a male donor with prostate cancer.

This clonotype has ten or more counts. The chain uses TRBV29-1 and TRBJ2-1; perhaps TRBD1 as D (6 bases). The CDR3 consists of 12 residues. The V and J ends lost 0 bases and 10 bases respectively, with 10 bases between them. Germline-derived CDR1 and CDR2 are SQVTM and ANQGSEA. CDR3 region: CSVEDIGTEQFF. The CDR3 DNA sequence: TGCAGCGTTGAAGATATCGGGACAGAGCAGTTCTTC.

This clonotype was seen many times. The V call is TRBV2, the J call TRBJ2-3; 7 nucleotides align to TRBD1. Per germline, CDR1 SNHLY and CDR2 FYNNEI. The CDR3 covers 13 residues. V gave up 7 bases and J gave up 6 bases; unmatched junction bases: 7. CDR3: CASKTGVGDTQYF. The CDR3 region has the DNA TGTGCCAGCAAAACAGGGGTTGGCGATACGCAGTATTTT.

This clonotype has a count of ten or more. The V and J genes are TRBV5-6 and TRBJ2-7, with 11 bases lining up with TRBD1. The CDR3 consists of 16 residues. Trimming at V came to 0 bases and at J to 3 bases, leaving 5 bases not matched to a gene. In germline, CDR1 is SGHDT, CDR2 YYEEEE. This CDR3 is CASSLAGQGGIYEQYF. The DNA for the CDR3 is TGTGCCAGCAGCTTGGCGGGACAGGGGGGTATCTACGAGCAGTACTTC.

This clonotype was counted at least ten times. The chain links TRBV28 to TRBJ2-5; TRBD1 aligns across 10 bases. Germline lookup yields CDR1 MDHEN and CDR2 SYDVKM. There are 15 residues in the CDR3. V lost 5 bases and J lost 5; bases outside the gene matches: 8. The CDR3 sequence: CASSPDRGREETQYF. The CDR3 coding sequence is TGTGCCAGCAGTCCCGACAGGGGGCGCGAGGAGACCCAGTACTTC.

Comments on this clonotype: Possible read error: a much larger clone is one base away. The CDR3 reads CASSSGQENSPLHF. The CDR3 region has the DNA TGTGCCAGCAGCTCGGGACAGGAGAATTCACCCCTCCACTTT. This chain links TRBV7-6 with TRBJ1-6; 8 nucleotides line up with TRBD1. Germline CDR1 SGHVS, CDR2 FNYEAQ. V was clipped by 4 bases and J by 7 bases; unmatched bases: 3. This CDR3 has 14 amino acids.

Ten or more counts support this clonotype. The chain links TRBV7-2 to TRBJ1-4, with D possibly being TRBD1 (6 bases). This CDR3 has 12 amino acids. Trimming removed 5 bases from V and 15 bases from J, with 16 bases in between. Germline-derived CDR1 and CDR2 are SGHTA and FQGNSA. The DNA for the CDR3 is TGTGCCAGCAGCCCGGGGGGCGGGGTGTTGTTTTTT. Translated, it gives CASSPGGGVLFF.

The sample holds a few counts of this clonotype. Because the CDR3's place on the DNA is in doubt, the DNA is left out and the CDR3 is given as listed by TCRdb. CDR3 loop: CASSSQGTGELFFFF. The J gene is TRBJ2-2, the V gene TRBV5-1; the table assigns TRBD1, which was not confirmed against the DNA. The CDR3 sequence runs 15 residues, both termini included. Germline V gives CDR1 SGHRS, CDR2 YFSETQ.

This chain connects TRBV28 to TRBJ2-1; TRBD1 matches at 8 bases. The CDR3 totals 15 residues. Germline loops: CDR1 MDHEN, CDR2 SYDVKM. The trim removed 5 bases at V and 10 bases at J, leaving 13 bases unmatched. The CDR3, as DNA: TGTGCCAGCAGTCTCCGACAGGGGCTGACTCGGGAGCAGTTCTTC. Protein sequence: CASSLRQGLTREQFF.

For this clonotype: This sequence is one base from a far larger clone and is likely a read error. CDR3 nucleotide sequence: TGCGCCAGCAGCCAAGAAGCGGGACAGGGGGCGAAAGAGCAGTACTTC. This gives the protein CASSQEAGQGAKEQYF. The genes are TRBV4-3 and TRBJ2-7; 12 bases align to TRBD1. The ends lost 0 bases at V and 7 bases at J; junction bases unmatched: 7. This CDR3 is built from 16 residues. Germline values: CDR1 LGHNA, CDR2 YSLEER.

There are many counts of this clonotype. This chain connects TRBV7-2 to TRBJ2-6; 9 nucleotides agree with TRBD2. The junction had 3 bases not matched to a gene; V was cut back by 2 bases and J by 1 base. Germline CDR1 SGHTA, CDR2 FQGNSA. CDR3 length equals 17 residues. CDR3 amino acids: CASSLRAGGSGANVLTF. The CDR3 bases are TGTGCCAGCAGCTTACGGGCGGGGGGGTCTGGGGCCAACGTCCTGACTTTC.

This clonotype has ten or more counts. The rearrangement joins TRBV27 to TRBJ2-2, with D unclear. The germline CDR1 and CDR2 sequences are MNHEY and SMNVEV (reference sequence). V gave up 5 bases and J gave up 0 bases, with 10 bases separating them. The CDR3 spans 15 residues. CDR3 loop: CASSLSSTNTGELFF. DNA of the CDR3: TGTGCCAGCAGTCTCTCATCCACGAACACCGGGGAGCTGTTTTTT.

This clonotype was recorded at least ten times. V is TRBV12-3 or TRBV12-4 and J is TRBJ2-5, with 7 bases matching TRBD1. The CDR3 spans 15 residues. The V and J ends lost 5 bases and 2 bases, in that order; junction bases with no gene match: 8. The CDR3 DNA reads TGTGCCAGCAGTCCGTGGACAGGAGAGCAAGAGACCCAGTACTTC. It is translated as CASSPWTGEQETQYF.

This clonotype was detected ten times or more. This chain uses TRBV5-1 with TRBJ2-1; 7 positions agree with TRBD1. Germline V gives CDR1 SGHRS, CDR2 YFSETQ. Trimming cost V 0 bases and J 8 bases; bases outside gene matches: 5. The CDR3 length is 14 residues. The CDR3 bases are TGCGCCAGCAGCTTGGTGACAGGGTCGGATGAGCAGTTCTTC. Translation: CASSLVTGSDEQFF.

Remarks on this clonotype: A read error is the likely source, as a far larger clone sits one nucleotide away. The CDR3 nucleotides read TGTACCAGCAGCTTAGACGGCGGGAGGATCTACGAGCAGTACTTC. Protein: CTSSLDGGRIYEQYF. V gene TRBV7-9 combines with J gene TRBJ2-7, with 8 bases lining up with TRBD2. CDR3 length equals 15 residues. Germline CDR1 SEHNR, CDR2 FQNEAQ (reference sequence). The full variable domain, its missing parts supplied by reference TRBV7-9 and TRBJ2-7, is DTGVSQNPRHKITKRGQNVTFRCDPISEHNRLYWYRQTLGQGPEFLTYFQNEAQLEKSRLLSDRFSAERPKGSFSTLEIQRTEQGDSAMYLCTSSLDGGRIYEQYFGPGTRLTVT.

The chain uses TRBV2 and TRBJ2-3; D not certain. This CDR3 comprises 14 residues. Trimming shortened V by 4 bases and J by 4 bases, and 12 bases separated the two germline ends. From germline, CDR1 is SNHLY and CDR2 FYNNEI. This chain's CDR3 is CASSVTGYSDTQYF. CDR3 coding DNA: TGTGCCAGCAGTGTTACCGGTTACTCAGATACGCAGTATTTT.

This clonotype came up many times. This chain uses TRBV13 with TRBJ1-2, with D maybe TRBD1 (6 bases). The germline V and J ends were trimmed by 1 base and 9 bases, with 9 bases remaining between them. Germline CDR1 and CDR2: PRHDT and FYEKMQ (reference sequence). The CDR3 has 12 residues. CDR3 region: CASSLVGASYTF. In nucleotides, the CDR3 is TGTGCCAGCAGCTTAGTGGGGGCGAGCTACACCTTC.

This clonotype was picked up many times. The chain combines TRBV19 with TRBJ1-2; D is perhaps TRBD1 (5 bases). This CDR3 contains 17 residues. Deletions cut 3 bases from V and 3 bases from J, with 20 bases between. Germline CDR1 LNHDA, CDR2 SQIVND (reference sequence). CDR3 in DNA: TGTGCCAGTAGTATCGATTACCCCCGTGGAGGGGACTATGGCTACACCTTC. This translates into CASSIDYPRGGDYGYTF.

This clonotype came up many times. The chain links TRBV7-6 to TRBJ2-1; 9 nucleotides match TRBD2. The CDR3 spans 18 residues. Looked up from germline, CDR1 is SGHVS and CDR2 is FNYEAQ. The ends lost 1 base at V and 14 bases at J; junction bases unmatched: 21. DNA for the CDR3: TGTGCCAGCAGCTTAGAAGACGCGAGGCGGGAGGGCTCTTCTGGGAAGTTCTTC. It is translated as CASSLEDARREGSSGKFF. Based on the CDR3 plus reference TRBV7-6 and TRBJ2-1, the full variable domain is GAGVSQSPRYKVTKRGQDVALRCDPISGHVSLYWYRQALGQGPEFLTYFNYEAQQDKSGLPNDRFSAERPEGSISTLTIQRTEQRDSAMYRCASSLEDARREGSSGKFFGPGTRLTVL.

This clonotype came up many times. The genes are TRBV7-2 and TRBJ2-3, with D tentatively TRBD2 (6 bases). The CDR3 has 16 amino acids. V lost 7 bases and J 2 bases, leaving 19 bases between the germline ends. Germline assignment: CDR1 SGHTA and CDR2 FQGNSA. This chain's CDR3 is CASTSGTSLFTDTQYF. Here the CDR3 DNA reads TGTGCCAGCACCTCCGGGACTTCCTTATTCACAGATACGCAGTATTTT.

This clonotype was seen at least ten times. The chain is built from TRBV4-1 and TRBJ2-1; TRBD1 matches 10 bases. There are 16 residues in the CDR3. Germline loops: CDR1 MGHRA, CDR2 YSYEKL. With 0 bases clipped from V and 5 bases from J, the junction kept 4 bases outside the gene matches. The CDR3 nucleotides are TGCGCCAGCAGCCAAGATTTAGGGACAGGGGACAATGAGCAGTTCTTC. Residues: CASSQDLGTGDNEQFF.

This clonotype was seen ten or more times. The chain joins TRBV7-9 to TRBJ1-1; no firm D call. The germline gives CDR1 SEHNR, CDR2 FQNEAQ (reference sequence). The CDR3 length is 15 residues. V lost 2 bases and J 11 bases, leaving 21 bases between the germline ends. CDR3 DNA: TGTGCCAGCAGCTTACCCTTTCCCCCGGAGATGGAGGCTTTCTTT. Its protein is CASSLPFPPEMEAFF.

There are many counts of this clonotype. The chain has TRBV4-3 and TRBJ1-5; maybe TRBD1 (5 bases). With 4 bases removed from V and 1 base from J, the gap between germline ends came to 5 bases. The CDR3 is 13 amino acids. The germline CDR1 and CDR2 sequences are LGHNA and YSLEER. CDR3 DNA: TGCGCCAGCAGCCGGGGCAGCAATCAGCCCCAGCATTTT. Its protein product is CASSRGSNQPQHF.

This clonotype was detected only a few times. V gene TRBV30 combines with J gene TRBJ1-2; the D is unclear. CDR3 length: 15 amino acids. Germline V gene lookup returns CDR1 GTSNPN and CDR2 SVGIG (reference sequence). Trimming pared 1 base from V and 12 bases from J, leaving 24 bases between. CDR3 amino acids: CAWSEGPGGRRGNTF. Written as DNA, the CDR3 is TGTGCCTGGAGTGAAGGCCCGGGAGGGCGCCGCGGGAACACCTTC.

This clonotype was seen repeatedly, ten times or more. The chain joins TRBV7-2 to TRBJ2-1, with D perhaps TRBD2 (5 bases). This CDR3 contains 18 residues. V was shortened by 5 bases and J by 0 bases, with 20 bases between the two germline ends. CDR1 is SGHTA and CDR2 is FQGNSA in the germline V gene. The CDR3: CASSVLYVGGRSYNEQFF. As DNA, the CDR3 is TGTGCCAGCAGCGTACTGTACGTCGGAGGACGCTCCTACAATGAGCAGTTCTTC.

J is TRBJ1-4 and V is TRBV2, with 7 bases that match TRBD1. J lost 6 bases, V lost 2 bases, and 0 bases had no gene match. The germline V gene has CDR1 SNHLY and CDR2 FYNNEI. The CDR3 sequence is 13 residues long. The CDR3 is CASSETGDEKLFF. The CDR3 bases are TGTGCCAGCAGTGAAACAGGGGATGAAAAACTGTTTTTT.

This clonotype came up many times. V and J are TRBV28 and TRBJ2-1, with D possibly matching TRBD2 (7 bases). V lost 6 bases and J lost 10, with 16 bases in between. CDR1 and CDR2 from the germline V gene are MDHEN and SYDVKM. The CDR3 extends over 13 amino acids. The CDR3 is CASRTWGGWEQFF. The CDR3 DNA sequence: TGTGCCAGCAGGACTTGGGGGGGCTGGGAGCAGTTCTTC.

Ten or more counts support this clonotype. The chain recombines TRBV11-2 with TRBJ2-1; D may match TRBD1 or TRBD2 (6 bases each). The CDR3 has 15 residues. Germline V CDR1 and CDR2: SGHAT, FQNNGV. The V end lost 8 bases, the J end lost 6 bases, and 20 bases lay between the germline ends. CDR3 sequence: CASSFGGGRINEQFF. CDR3 DNA: TGTGCCAGCTCCTTCGGAGGGGGTCGTATCAATGAGCAGTTCTTC. Combining the CDR3 with reference TRBV11-2 and TRBJ2-1 gives the whole variable domain EAGVAQSPRYKIIEKRQSVAFWCNPISGHATLYWYQQILGQGPKLLIQFQNNGVVDDSQLPKDRFSAERLKGVDSTLKIQPAKLEDSAVYLCASSFGGGRINEQFFGPGTRLTVL.

Note on this clonotype: This likely stems from a read error, as it lies one base from a far larger clone. The rearrangement links TRBV11-1 to TRBJ2-2; D is possibly TRBD2 (6 bases). This CDR3 spans 13 amino acids. Germline loops: CDR1 SGHAT, CDR2 FQDESV (reference sequence). The CDR3 reads CGSSRAGTGELFF. CDR3 DNA: TGTGGCAGCAGCCGAGCGGGCACCGGGGAGCTGTTTTTT.

This clonotype occurred many times. The J gene is TRBJ2-7, the V gene TRBV18, with TRBD1 matching 10 bases. Trimming took 2 bases from V and 5 from J; bases not matched to a gene: 6. The CDR3 spans 15 residues. Looked up from germline, CDR1 is KGHSH and CDR2 is LQKENI. CDR3 nucleotide sequence: TGTGCCAGCTCACCAAAGGGACAGGGGTTTAACGAGCAGTACTTC. It yields the protein CASSPKGQGFNEQYF.

This clonotype has ten or more counts. The rearrangement joins TRBV6-2 or TRBV6-3 to TRBJ2-1, with D unresolved. V was shortened by 7 bases and J by 5 bases, with 12 bases between the two germline ends. There are 13 residues in the CDR3. Germline CDR1 and CDR2: MNHEY and SVGEGT. Here the CDR3 DNA reads TGTGCCAGCACCGGTTGGGCGAACAATGAGCAGTTCTTC. Protein product: CASTGWANNEQFF.

The CDR3 bases are TGTGCCAGCAGCGTGGACCTTTATACGCAGTATTTT. This codes for CASSVDLYTQYF. The chain has TRBV9 and TRBJ2-3; D call uncertain. This CDR3 region has 12 residues. V was trimmed by 2 bases and J by 7 bases, leaving 8 bases between them. Germline CDR1 SGDLS, CDR2 YYNGEE.

The sample holds a few counts of this clonotype. The chain recombines TRBV28 with TRBJ2-1; no definite D call. V dropped 7 bases and J dropped 3 bases, with 19 bases sitting between them. Germline-derived CDR1 and CDR2 are MDHEN and SYDVKM. This CDR3 is built from 16 residues. The CDR3 DNA is TGTGCCAGCACCGATACGTCGCTGGGGAACTACAATGAGCAGTTCTTC. Residues: CASTDTSLGNYNEQFF.